These 16 T cell receptor beta chains share one sample of origin, sequenced in a study of blood T cell repertoires in COVID-19. The data were produced by immunoSEQ multiplex PCR, yet TCRdb's version contains in-frame clones alone and is incomplete. This table has some 120,000 clones, under 85% appearing once. The material sequenced was peripheral blood. All receptors derive from a man aged 55-75 years with acute or convalescent COVID-19.

The chain couples TRBV5-1 to TRBJ2-5, with TRBD1 matching over 8 bases. Germline lookup yields CDR1 SGHRS and CDR2 YFSETQ. V shed 4 bases and J 5 bases; nucleotides not matched to a gene: 10. The CDR3 is made up of 15 amino acids. The CDR3 region has the DNA TGCGCCAGCAGCCGCTCCCAGGGGGCGCGGGAGACCCAGTACTTC. Residues: CASSRSQGARETQYF.

V gene TRBV18 combines with J gene TRBJ1-2; weak D call: TRBD1 (5 bases). V lost 5 bases and J 1 base, leaving 17 bases between the germline ends. Germline V gene sequence: CDR1 KGHSH, CDR2 LQKENI. The CDR3 has 16 residues. The CDR3 coding sequence is TGTGCCAGCTCAAGCGCCCGGATGGGGCTTAACTATGGCTACACCTTC. This encodes CASSSARMGLNYGYTF.

The chain uses TRBV9 and TRBJ1-5; the D gene is possibly TRBD1 (6 bases). The CDR3 is 14 amino acids. V lost 3 bases and J lost 0, with 7 bases in between. CDR1 is SGDLS and CDR2 is YYNGEE in the germline V gene. The CDR3 region is CASSGTDSNQPQHF. The CDR3 nucleotides read TGTGCCAGCAGCGGGACAGATAGCAATCAGCCCCAGCATTTT.

V is TRBV11-3 and J is TRBJ2-1, with 7 bases lining up with TRBD1. V lost 5 bases to trimming and J lost 5 bases; unmatched junction nucleotides: 3. The CDR3 loop spans 13 amino acids. In germline, CDR1 is SGHNT, CDR2 YENEEA. The CDR3 nucleotides are TGTGCCAGCAGCCCGGGACAGCACAATGAGCAGTTCTTC. As protein: CASSPGQHNEQFF.

Points on this clone: Being one base from a much bigger clone, this may be a read error. The chain joins TRBV6-5 to TRBJ1-2; D gene unclear. The CDR3 is made up of 13 amino acids. CDR1 and CDR2 from the germline V gene are MNHEY and SVGAGI. Trimming left V 2 bases short and J 4 bases short, with 8 bases between. The CDR3 loop reads CASSYKEGYGYTF. DNA for the CDR3: TGTGCCAGCAGTTACAAGGAGGGCTATGGCTACACCTTC.

This chain connects TRBV9 to TRBJ2-1; 9 bases line up with TRBD1. The CDR3 contains 17 residues. Germline V gene lookup returns CDR1 SGDLS and CDR2 YYNGEE. V dropped 4 bases and J dropped 5; count of bases not matched to a gene: 13. The CDR3 coding sequence is TGTGCCAGCAGCAACAGGGGGCAAGTCGACACGAACAATGAGCAGTTCTTC. This sequence encodes CASSNRGQVDTNNEQFF.

The V call is TRBV4-2, the J call TRBJ2-6; no reliable D call. This CDR3 region has 17 residues. Germline V gives CDR1 LGHNA, CDR2 YNFKEQ. Trimming removed 1 base at V and 4 bases at J, with 14 bases between. The CDR3 is CASSQALSGTGANVLTF. The CDR3 coding sequence is TGTGCCAGCAGCCAAGCTCTGTCGGGTACCGGGGCCAACGTCCTGACTTTC.

This chain connects TRBV15 to TRBJ2-1; D may be TRBD2 (5 bases). Per germline, CDR1 LNHNV and CDR2 YYDKDF (reference sequence). The CDR3 covers 13 residues. V lost 1 base to trimming and J lost 6 bases, with 7 bases between them. CDR3 coding DNA: TGTGCCACCAGCAGAGCTAGCTTCAATGAGCAGTTCTTC. It codes for CATSRASFNEQFF.

This clone has only one observation. V and J are TRBV11-2 and TRBJ2-3, with TRBD2 identical over 8 bases. The CDR3 length is 15 residues. With V trimmed by 3 bases and J by 6 bases, 8 bases remained unmatched. CDR1 SGHAT and CDR2 FQNNGV come from the germline V gene. The CDR3 here is CASSFAGGRADTQYF. In DNA form, the CDR3 reads TGTGCCAGCAGCTTTGCGGGAGGAAGGGCGGATACGCAGTATTTT.

The chain employs TRBV10-3 and TRBJ2-3, with TRBD1 matching 11 bases. The junction had 4 bases not matched to a gene; V was cut back by 7 bases and J by 1 base. The germline CDR1 and CDR2 sequences are ENHRY and SYGVKD. The CDR3 runs 15 residues. The CDR3 DNA reads as TGTGCCATCATGGGGACAGGGGGGGGCACAGATACGCAGTATTTT. Amino acids: CAIMGTGGGTDTQYF.

This chain connects TRBV19 to TRBJ1-2, with D uncertain. CDR3 length: 14 amino acids. Germline V gives CDR1 LNHDA, CDR2 SQIVND (reference sequence). Trimming removed 7 bases at V and 4 bases at J, with 16 bases between. The CDR3 here is CASTRRGSIYGYTF. The CDR3 DNA reads as TGTGCCAGTACTCGGCGAGGCAGCATCTATGGCTACACCTTC.

The chain joins TRBV27 to TRBJ1-4; no definite D call. Trimming removed 0 bases from V and 5 bases from J, with 10 bases in between. CDR1 and CDR2 (germline): MNHEY, SMNVEV (reference sequence). CDR3 length equals 15 residues. CDR3 residues: CASSLSGVRNEKLFF. The CDR3 bases are TGTGCCAGCAGTTTATCGGGCGTGAGAAATGAAAAACTGTTTTTT.

The CDR3 sequence is CASSLYGTAGSYEQYF. The CDR3 DNA sequence: TGTGCCAGCAGTTTATATGGGACCGCGGGGAGTTACGAGCAGTACTTC. The genes are TRBV27 and TRBJ2-7; the D gene is possibly TRBD2 (6 bases). Germline assignment: CDR1 MNHEY and CDR2 SMNVEV (reference sequence). Trimming removed 1 base from V and 4 bases from J, with 17 bases in between. This CDR3 is 16 amino acids long.

The rearrangement uses TRBV30 and TRBJ1-4; 10 nucleotides agree with TRBD1. CDR1 and CDR2 from the germline V gene are GTSNPN and SVGIG (reference sequence). With 0 bases clipped from V and 7 bases from J, the junction kept 5 bases outside the gene matches. The CDR3 length is 15 residues. The CDR3: CAWSVGQGVGEKLFF. The CDR3 DNA is TGTGCCTGGAGTGTCGGACAGGGGGTGGGTGAAAAACTGTTTTTT. The variable domain in full, completed from reference TRBV30 and TRBJ1-4, reads SQTIHQWPATLVQPVGSPLSLECTVEGTSNPNLYWYRQAAGRGLQLLFYSVGIGQISSEVPQNLSASRPQDRQFILSSKKLLLSDSGFYLCAWSVGQGVGEKLFFGSGTQLSVL.

This sequence joins TRBV6-4 and TRBJ2-1; D is possibly TRBD1 (6 bases). Between the trimmed V and J ends, which lost 6 bases and 7 bases, there was a span of 13 bases. Per the germline V gene, CDR1 is MRHNA and CDR2 is SNTAGT. The CDR3 spans 13 residues. CDR3 DNA sequence: TGTGCCAGCAGCGCTGACAGGACGAATGAGCAGTTCTTC. Residues: CASSADRTNEQFF.

The V gene is TRBV15, the J gene TRBJ1-5; no firm D call. The CDR3 runs 14 residues. Germline assignment: CDR1 LNHNV and CDR2 YYDKDF (reference sequence). With 3 bases removed from V and 5 bases from J, the gap between germline ends came to 11 bases. The CDR3 loop is CATSSRREDQPQHF. The CDR3 DNA is TGTGCCACCAGCAGCAGACGGGAGGATCAGCCCCAGCATTTT.